One and the same sample provided the 20 T cell receptor beta chains below, sequenced in a study of beta chain features in type 1 diabetes. Study-level findings and limits: Patients with Type 1 diabetes showed moderately but significantly shorter TCRB CDR3s in all four CD4+ subsets.

TCRB transcripts that were expressed got sequenced, as all of the isolated RNA had been reverse transcribed. Here immunoSEQ multiplex PCR was the method, and the copy in TCRdb shows in-frame clones only, minus some. The sample lists about 710,000 clones; about 14% were seen once. No cognate antigen is known for these TCRs. Input material: naive CD4+ T cells from blood. These receptors were obtained from a man between 18 and 35 years old with type 1 diabetes.

The genes are TRBV4-1 and TRBJ1-3; possibly TRBD1 for D (6 bases). Germline CDR1 MGHRA, CDR2 YSYEKL. The ends were cut back, 0 bases at V and 4 bases at J, with 7 bases in the middle. The CDR3 has 14 amino acids. The CDR3 reads CASSQDGGGNTIYF. CDR3 nucleotide sequence: TGCGCCAGCAGCCAAGATGGGGGCGGAAACACCATATATTTT.

The chain employs TRBV7-9 and TRBJ1-1; D ambiguous. In germline, CDR1 is SEHNR, CDR2 FQNEAQ (reference sequence). CDR3 length: 15 amino acids. The V end was cut by 3 bases, the J end by 6 bases, with 17 bases between. The CDR3 DNA sequence: TGTGCCAGCAGCTTTCGGTTAGAGAGTGCCTCTGAAGCTTTCTTT. Translated: CASSFRLESASEAFF.

The V and J genes are TRBV4-2 and TRBJ1-2; no clear D. This CDR3 contains 13 residues. Germline-derived CDR1 and CDR2 are LGHNA and YNFKEQ. V dropped 0 bases and J dropped 5 bases, with 7 bases sitting between them. The CDR3 DNA reads TGTGCCAGCAGCCAAGATCATGGGTATGGCTACACCTTC. Its protein product is CASSQDHGYGYTF.

The V call is TRBV5-1, the J call TRBJ2-5, with 11 bases aligning to TRBD2. The J segment lost 3 bases and the V segment lost 7 bases, leaving 8 bases of the junction unmatched. The CDR3 has 15 residues. Germline-derived CDR1 and CDR2 are SGHRS and YFSETQ. The CDR3 nucleotides read TGCGCCAGCGGACGACTAGCGGGACGCGAAGAGACCCAGTACTTC. Translation: CASGRLAGREETQYF.

This clone was picked up a small number of times. The chain is built from TRBV19 and TRBJ1-1; 7 bases align to TRBD1. Germline CDR1 reads LNHDA; CDR2 reads SQIVND (reference sequence). The CDR3 contains 15 residues. Trimming removed 5 bases from V and 5 bases from J; junction bases left unmatched: 11. As DNA, the CDR3 is TGTGCCAGTAGTGCTCCACAGGGGACTGAAACTGAAGCTTTCTTT. It codes for CASSAPQGTETEAFF.

The V gene is TRBV5-4, the J gene TRBJ2-7; 15 nucleotides agree with TRBD2. Per the germline V gene, CDR1 is SGHNT and CDR2 is YYREEE (reference sequence). The length of the CDR3 is 15 residues. V shed 3 bases and J 7 bases; nucleotides not matched to a gene: 5. In DNA, the CDR3 is TGTGCCAGCAGCTGGACTAGCGGGGGGGCGGTTGAGCAGTACTTC. It encodes CASSWTSGGAVEQYF. Based on the CDR3 plus reference TRBV5-4 and TRBJ2-7, the full variable domain is ETGVTQSPTHLIKTRGQQVTLRCSSQSGHNTVSWYQQALGQGPQFIFQYYREEENGRGNFPPRFSGLQFPNYSSELNVNALELDDSALYLCASSWTSGGAVEQYFGPGTRLTVT.

In this sample, this clone turned up a few times. The genes are TRBV30 and TRBJ2-1; 7 bases match TRBD2. In germline, CDR1 is GTSNPN, CDR2 SVGIG (reference sequence). The CDR3 loop spans 13 amino acids. V trimming: 5 bases; J trimming: 3 bases; junction bases outside the gene matches: 4. Here the CDR3 DNA reads TGTGCCTGGGAAGCGGGGCACTACAATGAGCAGTTCTTC. Encoded protein: CAWEAGHYNEQFF.

This chain links TRBV29-1 with TRBJ2-1; 8 nucleotides match TRBD2. The germline V gene encodes CDR1 SQVTM and CDR2 ANQGSEA. With V trimmed by 7 bases and J by 7 bases, 21 bases remained unmatched. This CDR3 has 17 amino acids. CDR3 residues: CSAKGASGSSQGNEQFF. Here the CDR3 DNA reads TGCAGCGCCAAAGGGGCGAGCGGGAGCTCACAGGGTAATGAGCAGTTCTTC.

This chain uses TRBV27 with TRBJ1-1; 8 positions agree with TRBD1. The germline V gene has CDR1 MNHEY and CDR2 SMNVEV (reference sequence). The CDR3 length is 15 residues. J lost 5 bases, V lost 6 bases, and 11 bases had no gene match. The CDR3 loop reads CASSPKPGGRTEAFF. CDR3 coding DNA: TGTGCCAGCAGCCCAAAACCAGGGGGCCGAACTGAAGCTTTCTTT.

This clone was detected only a few times. V and J are TRBV30 and TRBJ1-3, with D perhaps matching TRBD1 (6 bases). This CDR3 has 13 residues. Trimming shortened V by 8 bases and J by 4 bases, and 15 bases separated the two germline ends. The germline CDR1 and CDR2 sequences are GTSNPN and SVGIG (reference sequence). CDR3 loop: CAGSRGVGNTIYF. DNA for the CDR3: TGTGCCGGATCAAGGGGGGTCGGAAACACCATATATTTT.

Points on this clone: Distinct nucleotide sequences in the sample also encode this CDR3. The chain carries TRBV7-2 and TRBJ2-2; D not resolved. CDR1 is SGHTA and CDR2 is FQGNSA in the germline V gene. V lost 3 bases and J lost 4, with 3 bases in between. CDR3 length: 12 residues. This CDR3 reads CASSFTTGELFF. The CDR3, as DNA: TGTGCCAGCAGCTTCACCACCGGGGAGCTGTTTTTT.

This chain joins TRBV9 and TRBJ1-1; D gene uncertain. This CDR3 contains 14 residues. Germline V lookup: CDR1 SGDLS, CDR2 YYNGEE. Between the trimmed V and J ends, which lost 0 bases and 1 base, there was a span of 7 bases. The CDR3 region is CASSVVPSNTEAFF. CDR3 sequence (DNA): TGTGCCAGCAGCGTAGTCCCTTCGAACACTGAAGCTTTCTTT.

V and J are TRBV27 and TRBJ2-1, with no clear D. Trimming removed 8 bases at V and 4 bases at J, with 15 bases between. The CDR3 has 14 amino acids. Germline CDR1 is MNHEY and CDR2 is SMNVEV (reference sequence). CDR3 DNA sequence: TGTGCCAGCTCTAGGACCGAGTGGTACAATGAGCAGTTCTTC. Protein: CASSRTEWYNEQFF.

The rearrangement links TRBV6-5 to TRBJ1-3; D is unclear. The CDR3 is made up of 14 amino acids. CDR1 is MNHEY and CDR2 is SVGAGI in the germline V gene. Deletions cut 2 bases from V and 3 bases from J, with 8 bases between. CDR3 nucleotide sequence: TGTGCCAGCAGTTACGGAGGGTATGGAAACACCATATATTTT. Translating gives CASSYGGYGNTIYF.

As to this clone: This same CDR3 is encoded by further DNA sequences in the sample. This rearrangement joins TRBV7-9 to TRBJ2-7, with 7 positions matching TRBD1. The trim removed 3 bases at V and 1 base at J, leaving 3 bases unmatched. The CDR3 spans 14 residues. Germline loops: CDR1 SEHNR, CDR2 FQNEAQ (reference sequence). This CDR3 is CASSLAGGSYEQYF. The CDR3 DNA reads TGTGCCAGCAGCTTGGCAGGGGGTTCCTACGAGCAGTACTTC.

This rearrangement joins TRBV25-1 to TRBJ2-1; 8 positions match TRBD2. The V and J ends lost 7 bases and 8 bases, in that order; junction bases with no gene match: 13. Germline V CDR1 and CDR2: MGHDK, SYGVNS. This CDR3 has 15 amino acids. This chain's CDR3 is CASTPSGSLAYEQFF. The CDR3 DNA is TGTGCCAGCACCCCGAGCGGGAGTTTGGCCTATGAGCAGTTCTTC.

The CDR3 bases are TGTGCCAGCTCACCAGAGGGTCCTAGCACAGATACGCAGTATTTT. Amino acid sequence: CASSPEGPSTDTQYF. The chain has TRBV18 and TRBJ2-3; D may be TRBD2 (5 bases). V was clipped by 2 bases and J by 0 bases, with 9 bases between them. CDR3 length: 15 amino acids. Germline V CDR1 and CDR2: KGHSH, LQKENI.

This clone was detected a few times. The chain carries TRBV5-1 and TRBJ2-3; TRBD2 is a possible D gene (5 bases). The CDR3 runs 14 residues. Trimming left V 0 bases short and J 2 bases short, with 7 bases between. Germline-derived CDR1 and CDR2 are SGHRS and YFSETQ. This CDR3 is CASSLGGYTDTQYF. Here the CDR3 DNA reads TGCGCCAGCAGCTTGGGCGGGTACACAGATACGCAGTATTTT.

The rearrangement joins TRBV30 to TRBJ1-5; 7 positions match TRBD1. The V gene end was trimmed by 2 bases and the J gene end by 6 bases; junction bases not matched to a gene: 10. CDR1 and CDR2 from the germline V gene are GTSNPN and SVGIG (reference sequence). The CDR3 is made up of 15 amino acids. CDR3 region: CAWSLDDRVPQPQHF. For the CDR3, the DNA is TGTGCCTGGAGTCTTGATGACAGGGTTCCTCAGCCCCAGCATTTT.

This clone turned up a few times. This chain joins TRBV5-1 and TRBJ2-3; 8 bases are shared with TRBD1. The V and J ends lost 4 bases and 7 bases, in that order; junction bases with no gene match: 8. Germline-derived CDR1 and CDR2 are SGHRS and YFSETQ. CDR3 size: 14 residues. CDR3 residues: CASSDRGRGNTQYF. The CDR3 DNA reads as TGCGCCAGCAGCGACAGGGGTAGGGGAAATACGCAGTATTTT.